There are a few counts of the clone carrying this T cell receptor beta chain. What it recognizes is unknown. Clones were sequenced by immunoSEQ multiplex PCR, and TCRdb holds only the in-frame ones, with some missing. The table records about 55,000 clones, more than 60% of them present only once. This record belongs to a study of vaccination effects on CD4 cells after COVID-19. Pools of viral peptides were used by the ViraFEST assay to expand antigen-specific CD4+ T cells ahead of sequencing. Cultured cells yielded isolated CD4+ T cells after approximately nine days. All vaccine recipients tested negative for nucleocapsid antibodies and had never contracted SARS-CoV-2 infection. PBMC cultures contained about 2 million cells per well, approximately 10 IU/ml IL-2 and roughly 10 ug/ml peptides. Researchers swapped half the medium for IL-2 medium on both days 3 and 7. The CDR3 is made up of 13 amino acids. From germline, CDR1 is SNHLY and CDR2 FYNNEI.

The specimen was CD4+ T cells from PBMCs cultured with SARS-CoV-2 spike peptides, collected before COVID-19 vaccination. The origin of this receptor is a human donor who received a COVID-19 vaccine. This sequence joins TRBV2 and TRBJ2-5, with D perhaps being TRBD1 or TRBD2 (5 bases each). This CDR3 is CAVRRTWGETQYF. CDR3 bases: TGTGCTGTCCGGCGGACCTGGGGGGAGACCCAGTACTTC.